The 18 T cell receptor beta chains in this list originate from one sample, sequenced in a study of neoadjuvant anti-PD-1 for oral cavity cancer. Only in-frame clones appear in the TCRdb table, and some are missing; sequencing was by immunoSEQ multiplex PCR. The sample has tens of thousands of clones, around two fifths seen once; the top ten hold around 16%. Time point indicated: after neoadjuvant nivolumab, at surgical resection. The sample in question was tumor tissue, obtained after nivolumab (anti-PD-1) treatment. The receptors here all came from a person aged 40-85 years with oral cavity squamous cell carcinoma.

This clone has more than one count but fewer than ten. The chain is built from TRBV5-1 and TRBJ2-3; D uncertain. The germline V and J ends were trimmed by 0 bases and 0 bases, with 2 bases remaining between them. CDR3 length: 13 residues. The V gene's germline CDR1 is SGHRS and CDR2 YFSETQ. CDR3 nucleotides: TGCGCCAGCAGCTTGGATAGCACAGATACGCAGTATTTT. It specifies CASSLDSTDTQYF.

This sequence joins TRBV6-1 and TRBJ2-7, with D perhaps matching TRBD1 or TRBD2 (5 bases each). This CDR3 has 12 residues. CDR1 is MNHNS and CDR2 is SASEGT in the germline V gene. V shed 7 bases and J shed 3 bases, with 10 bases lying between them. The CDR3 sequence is CASNGAGYEQYF. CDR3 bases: TGTGCCAGCAATGGGGCGGGCTACGAGCAGTACTTC.

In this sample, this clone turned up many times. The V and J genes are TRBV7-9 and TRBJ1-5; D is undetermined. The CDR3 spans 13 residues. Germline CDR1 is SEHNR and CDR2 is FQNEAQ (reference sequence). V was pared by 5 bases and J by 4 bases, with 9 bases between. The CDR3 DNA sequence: TGTGCCAGCAGCGCCGGGCCGAATCAGCCCCAGCATTTT. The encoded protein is CASSAGPNQPQHF. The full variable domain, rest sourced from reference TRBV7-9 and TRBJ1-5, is DTGVSQNPRHKITKRGQNVTFRCDPISEHNRLYWYRQTLGQGPEFLTYFQNEAQLEKSRLLSDRFSAERPKGSFSTLEIQRTEQGDSAMYLCASSAGPNQPQHFGDGTRLSIL.

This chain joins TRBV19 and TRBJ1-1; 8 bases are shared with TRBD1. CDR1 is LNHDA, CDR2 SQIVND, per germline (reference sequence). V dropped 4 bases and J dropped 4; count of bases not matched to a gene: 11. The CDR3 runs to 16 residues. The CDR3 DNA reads TGTGCCAGTAGTACAACAAGGACAGGGAGATTCACTGAAGCTTTCTTT. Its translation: CASSTTRTGRFTEAFF.

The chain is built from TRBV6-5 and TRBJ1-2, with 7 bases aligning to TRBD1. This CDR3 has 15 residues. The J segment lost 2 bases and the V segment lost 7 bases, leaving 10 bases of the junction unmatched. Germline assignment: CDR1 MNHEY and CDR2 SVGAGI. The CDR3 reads CASTEPAGGNYGYTF. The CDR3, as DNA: TGTGCCAGCACCGAGCCTGCAGGGGGAAACTATGGCTACACCTTC.

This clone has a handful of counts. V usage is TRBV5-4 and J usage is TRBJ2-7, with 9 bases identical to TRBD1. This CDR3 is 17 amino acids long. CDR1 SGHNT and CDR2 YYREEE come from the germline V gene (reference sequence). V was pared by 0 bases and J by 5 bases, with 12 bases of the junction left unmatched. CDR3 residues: CASSLGTGANTPHEQYF. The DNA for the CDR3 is TGTGCCAGCAGCTTGGGGACAGGGGCGAACACCCCCCACGAGCAGTACTTC.

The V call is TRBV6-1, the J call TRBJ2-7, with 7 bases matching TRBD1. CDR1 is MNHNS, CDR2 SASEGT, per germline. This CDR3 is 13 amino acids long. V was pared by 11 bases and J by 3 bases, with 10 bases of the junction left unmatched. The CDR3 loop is CACHRTGGYEQYF. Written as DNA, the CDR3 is TGTGCCTGCCATCGGACAGGAGGCTACGAGCAGTACTTC.

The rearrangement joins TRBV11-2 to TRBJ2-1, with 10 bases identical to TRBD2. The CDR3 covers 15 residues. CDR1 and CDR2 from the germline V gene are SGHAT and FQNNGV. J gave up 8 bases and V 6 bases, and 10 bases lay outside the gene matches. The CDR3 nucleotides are TGTGCCAGCAGGACCCAGCGGGAGGGCCGTTATGAGCAGTTCTTC. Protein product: CASRTQREGRYEQFF.

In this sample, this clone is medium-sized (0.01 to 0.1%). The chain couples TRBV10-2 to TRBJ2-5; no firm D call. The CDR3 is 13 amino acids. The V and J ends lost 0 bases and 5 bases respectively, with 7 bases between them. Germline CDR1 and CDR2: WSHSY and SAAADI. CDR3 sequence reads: CASSESTWETQYF. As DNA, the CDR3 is TGCGCCAGCAGTGAGTCCACCTGGGAGACCCAGTACTTC.

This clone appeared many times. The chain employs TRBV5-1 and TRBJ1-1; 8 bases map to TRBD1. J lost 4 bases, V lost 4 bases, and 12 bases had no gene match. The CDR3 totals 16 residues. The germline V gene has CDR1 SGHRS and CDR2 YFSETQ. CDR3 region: CASSPDRGDLGTEAFF. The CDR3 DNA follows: TGCGCCAGCAGCCCCGACAGGGGAGATTTGGGCACTGAAGCTTTCTTT. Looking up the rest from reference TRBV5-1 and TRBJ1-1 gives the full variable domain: KAGVTQTPRYLIKTRGQQVTLSCSPISGHRSVSWYQQTPGQGLQFLFEYFSETQRNKGNFPGRFSGRQFSNSRSEMNVSTLELGDSALYLCASSPDRGDLGTEAFFGQGTRLTVV.

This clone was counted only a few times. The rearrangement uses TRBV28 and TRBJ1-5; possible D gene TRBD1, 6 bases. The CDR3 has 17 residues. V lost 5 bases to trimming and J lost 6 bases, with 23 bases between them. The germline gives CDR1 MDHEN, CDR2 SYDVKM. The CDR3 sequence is CASSTPLPQGVIQPQHF. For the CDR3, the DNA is TGTGCCAGCAGTACACCCCTCCCACAGGGAGTCATTCAGCCCCAGCATTTT.

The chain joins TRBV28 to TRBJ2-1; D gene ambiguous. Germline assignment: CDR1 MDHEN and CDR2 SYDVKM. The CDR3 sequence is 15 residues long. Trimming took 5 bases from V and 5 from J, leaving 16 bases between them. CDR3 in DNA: TGTGCCAGCAGTCACCCGAAGGGTTGGGACAATGAGCAGTTCTTC. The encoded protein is CASSHPKGWDNEQFF.

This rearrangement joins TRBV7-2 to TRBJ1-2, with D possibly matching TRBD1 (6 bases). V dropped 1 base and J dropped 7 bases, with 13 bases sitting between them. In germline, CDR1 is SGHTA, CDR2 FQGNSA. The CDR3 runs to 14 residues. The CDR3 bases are TGTGCCAGCAGCTTAGTGGTTGGGGGCACTGGCTACACCTTC. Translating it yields CASSLVVGGTGYTF.

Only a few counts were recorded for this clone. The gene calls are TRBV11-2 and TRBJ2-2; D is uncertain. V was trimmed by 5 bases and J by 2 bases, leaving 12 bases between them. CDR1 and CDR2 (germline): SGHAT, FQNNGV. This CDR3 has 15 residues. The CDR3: CASSTGQINTGELFF. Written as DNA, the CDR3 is TGTGCCAGCAGCACCGGGCAGATAAACACCGGGGAGCTGTTTTTT.

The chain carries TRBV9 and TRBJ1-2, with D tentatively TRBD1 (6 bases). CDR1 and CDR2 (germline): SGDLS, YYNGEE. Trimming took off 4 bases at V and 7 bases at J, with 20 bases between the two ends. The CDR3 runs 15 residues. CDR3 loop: CASSTMTRGGRGYTF. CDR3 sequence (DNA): TGTGCCAGCAGCACTATGACTCGGGGGGGGCGTGGCTACACCTTC.

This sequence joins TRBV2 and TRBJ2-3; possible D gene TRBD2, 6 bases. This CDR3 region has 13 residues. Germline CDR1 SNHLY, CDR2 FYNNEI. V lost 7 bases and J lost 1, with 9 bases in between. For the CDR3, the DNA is TGTGCCAGCAAGGAGCGGGGCACAGATACGCAGTATTTT. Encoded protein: CASKERGTDTQYF.

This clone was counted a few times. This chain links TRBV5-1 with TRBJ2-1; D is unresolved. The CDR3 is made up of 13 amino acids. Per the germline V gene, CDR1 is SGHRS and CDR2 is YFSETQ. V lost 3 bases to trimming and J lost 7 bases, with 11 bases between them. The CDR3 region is CASSSYSGNEQFF. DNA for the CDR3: TGCGCCAGCAGCTCCTACAGTGGAAATGAGCAGTTCTTC.

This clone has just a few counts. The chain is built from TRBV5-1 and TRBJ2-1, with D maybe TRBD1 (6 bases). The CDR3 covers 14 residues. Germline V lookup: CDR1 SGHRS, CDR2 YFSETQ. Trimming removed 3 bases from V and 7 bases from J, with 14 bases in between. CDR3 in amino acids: CASSSQGRGNEQFF. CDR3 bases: TGCGCCAGCAGCTCCCAGGGGCGCGGGAATGAGCAGTTCTTC.